This T cell receptor (beta chain) was identified during a study of shared clonotypes between healthy human individuals. This CDR3 is 14 amino acids long. V was trimmed by 1 base and J by 2 bases, leaving 10 bases between them. Looked up from germline, CDR1 is SGHRS and CDR2 is YFSETQ. TCRdb keeps only in-frame clones here, not all; method: immunoSEQ multiplex PCR. The sample has more than 2 million clones; approximately 94% are singletons. In the naive CD8 group, cells lacked CD45RO and were positively selected for CCR7, so terminally differentiated effector memory CD45RA+ cells were left out. This clonotype was sampled from a man aged 18 to 29 in good health. The sample was naive CD8+ T cells sorted from blood. J is TRBJ2-7 and V is TRBV5-1; D may correspond to TRBD1 or TRBD2 (6 bases each). The CDR3 DNA reads as TGCGCCAGCAGCTTGTTCGGGGGCCCCTACGAGCAGTACTTC. Amino acid sequence: CASSLFGGPYEQYF.